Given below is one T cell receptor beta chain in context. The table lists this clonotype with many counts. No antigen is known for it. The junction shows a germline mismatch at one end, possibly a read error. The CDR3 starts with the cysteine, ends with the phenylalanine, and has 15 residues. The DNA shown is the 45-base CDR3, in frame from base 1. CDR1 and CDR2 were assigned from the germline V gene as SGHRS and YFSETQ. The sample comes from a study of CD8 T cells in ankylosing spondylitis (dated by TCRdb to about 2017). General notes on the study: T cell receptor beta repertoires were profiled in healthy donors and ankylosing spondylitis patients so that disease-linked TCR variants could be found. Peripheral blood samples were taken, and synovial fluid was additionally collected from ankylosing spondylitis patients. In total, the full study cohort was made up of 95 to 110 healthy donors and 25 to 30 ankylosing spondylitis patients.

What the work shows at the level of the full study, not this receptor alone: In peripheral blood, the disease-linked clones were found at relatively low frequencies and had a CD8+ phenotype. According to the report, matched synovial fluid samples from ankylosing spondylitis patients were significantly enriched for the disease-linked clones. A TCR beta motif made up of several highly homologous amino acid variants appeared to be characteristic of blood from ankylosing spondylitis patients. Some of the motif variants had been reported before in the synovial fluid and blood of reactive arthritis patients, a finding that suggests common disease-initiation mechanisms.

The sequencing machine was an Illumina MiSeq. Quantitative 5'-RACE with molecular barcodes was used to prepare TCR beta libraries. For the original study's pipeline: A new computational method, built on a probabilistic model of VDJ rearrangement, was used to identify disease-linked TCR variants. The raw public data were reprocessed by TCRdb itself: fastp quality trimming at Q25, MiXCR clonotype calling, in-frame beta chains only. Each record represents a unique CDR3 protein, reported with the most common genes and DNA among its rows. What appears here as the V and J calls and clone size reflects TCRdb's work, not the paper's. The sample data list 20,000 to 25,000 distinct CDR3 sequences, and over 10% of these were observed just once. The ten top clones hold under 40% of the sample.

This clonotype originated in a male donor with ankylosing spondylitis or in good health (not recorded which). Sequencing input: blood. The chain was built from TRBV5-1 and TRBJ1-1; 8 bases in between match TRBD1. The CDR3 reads CASSLDTGGNAEAFF. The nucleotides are TGCGCCAGCAGCTTGGATACAGGGGGGAACGCTGAAGCTTTCTTT.